One and the same sample provided the 12 T cell receptor beta chains below, sequenced in a study of shared clonotypes between healthy human individuals. Repertoires were generated with immunoSEQ multiplex PCR, while TCRdb's copy carries only in-frame clones and drops some. The repertoire consists of over a million clones, with 60% to 80% occurring once and the leading ten covering approximately 1.5%. The sequenced sample consisted of memory CD4+ T cells sorted from blood. Stated subset: CD45RA-negative fraction. Source of these receptors: a man between 18 and 35 years old in good health.

CDR3 residues: CATSIRDRGNTGELFF. The CDR3, as DNA: TGTGCCACCAGTATTAGGGACAGGGGGAACACCGGGGAGCTGTTTTTT. The V gene is TRBV5-4, the J gene TRBJ2-2; 10 bases are shared with TRBD1. Germline trimming cut 9 bases from V and 1 base from J; bases unmatched to any gene: 9. Looked up from germline, CDR1 is SGHNT and CDR2 is YYREEE (reference sequence). The CDR3 totals 16 residues.

This chain links TRBV11-2 with TRBJ2-7; no clear D gene. The V gene lost 1 base and the J gene lost 9 bases, with 10 bases spanning the gap. The CDR3 has 12 amino acids. The V gene's germline CDR1 is SGHAT and CDR2 FQNNGV. Here the CDR3 reads CASSLGTVGQYF. CDR3 DNA sequence: TGTGCCAGCAGCTTAGGTACGGTGGGGCAGTACTTC.

The chain recombines TRBV6-1 with TRBJ2-2; a weak D match, TRBD2 (6 bases). Germline CDR1 and CDR2: MNHNS and SASEGT. V lost 5 bases and J 4 bases, leaving 14 bases between the germline ends. There are 15 residues in the CDR3. CDR3 sequence (DNA): TGTGCCAGCAGTACTACTGGGAGGACCACCGGGGAGCTGTTTTTT. Its translation is CASSTTGRTTGELFF.

The chain is built from TRBV5-5 and TRBJ2-5; weak D call: TRBD2 (6 bases). The CDR3 loop spans 15 amino acids. The germline V gene has CDR1 SGHKS and CDR2 YYEKEE (reference sequence). The V end was cut by 4 bases, the J end by 4 bases, with 17 bases between. CDR3 in amino acids: CASSPDAGSIETQYF. As DNA, the CDR3 is TGTGCCAGCAGCCCCGATGCGGGGAGTATAGAGACCCAGTACTTC.

The chain has TRBV5-6 and TRBJ2-2, with TRBD1 matching 9 bases. This CDR3 has 16 amino acids. Trimming at V came to 1 base and at J to 5 bases, leaving 6 bases not matched to a gene. Germline CDR1 reads SGHDT; CDR2 reads YYEEEE. The CDR3 spells CASSLRGTGWTGELFF. Written as DNA, the CDR3 is TGTGCCAGCAGCTTGCGGGGGACAGGGTGGACCGGGGAGCTGTTTTTT.

This chain connects TRBV7-9 to TRBJ2-7; perhaps TRBD1 as D (5 bases). Trimming shortened V by 1 base and J by 3 bases, and 13 bases separated the two germline ends. Germline loops: CDR1 SEHNR, CDR2 FQNEAQ (reference sequence). The CDR3 consists of 15 residues. CDR3: CASSLGWGGDYEQYF. The CDR3 DNA reads as TGTGCCAGCAGCTTAGGGTGGGGCGGAGACTACGAGCAGTACTTC.

In its sample, this clone was seen many times. This rearrangement joins TRBV30 to TRBJ1-2, with TRBD1 matching 8 bases. Germline V gives CDR1 GTSNPN, CDR2 SVGIG (reference sequence). V was pared by 3 bases and J by 3 bases, with 6 bases of the junction left unmatched. The CDR3 has 14 residues. CDR3 bases: TGTGCCTGGAGGTCACCGGGACAGGACTATGGCTACACCTTC. As protein: CAWRSPGQDYGYTF. Complete variable domain (other parts from reference TRBV30 and TRBJ1-2): SQTIHQWPATLVQPVGSPLSLECTVEGTSNPNLYWYRQAAGRGLQLLFYSVGIGQISSEVPQNLSASRPQDRQFILSSKKLLLSDSGFYLCAWRSPGQDYGYTFGSGTRLTVV.

The chain is built from TRBV5-4 and TRBJ1-1; perhaps TRBD1 as D (5 bases). The germline V and J ends were trimmed by 4 bases and 2 bases, with 18 bases remaining between them. The CDR3 totals 16 residues. Germline-derived CDR1 and CDR2 are SGHNT and YYREEE (reference sequence). The CDR3 DNA follows: TGTGCCAGCAGCGCGGGAATGAGGGGCGCTAACACTGAAGCTTTCTTT. Translated: CASSAGMRGANTEAFF. Full variable domain (outside the CDR3, taken from reference TRBV5-4 and TRBJ1-1): ETGVTQSPTHLIKTRGQQVTLRCSSQSGHNTVSWYQQALGQGPQFIFQYYREEENGRGNFPPRFSGLQFPNYSSELNVNALELDDSALYLCASSAGMRGANTEAFFGQGTRLTVV.

CDR3 amino acids: CASSAYRSSTDTQYF. The CDR3 coding sequence is TGTGCCAGCAGCGCTTATAGGTCTAGCACAGATACGCAGTATTTT. V and J are TRBV6-1 and TRBJ2-3; D not resolved. CDR3 length equals 15 residues. Looked up from germline, CDR1 is MNHNS and CDR2 is SASEGT. V was cut by 6 bases and J by 0 bases, with 13 bases left in between.

This clone was seen a handful of times. The J gene is TRBJ2-1, the V gene TRBV5-1; tentatively, D is TRBD2 (5 bases). The CDR3 is made up of 14 amino acids. The germline gives CDR1 SGHRS, CDR2 YFSETQ. V was shortened by 2 bases and J by 4 bases, with 10 bases between the two germline ends. In nucleotides, the CDR3 is TGCGCCAGCAGCTTCGAGGGAACATACAATGAGCAGTTCTTC. It codes for CASSFEGTYNEQFF.

This sequence joins TRBV14 and TRBJ1-5; D is uncertain. V was cut by 4 bases and J by 6 bases, with 7 bases left in between. Germline CDR1 is SGHDN and CDR2 is FVKESK. This CDR3 is 12 amino acids long. This CDR3 is CASSRAPQPQHF. CDR3 in DNA: TGTGCCAGCAGCCGAGCCCCTCAGCCCCAGCATTTT.

This chain links TRBV6-5 with TRBJ2-3; perhaps D is TRBD1 or TRBD2 (5 bases each). Between the trimmed V and J ends, which lost 5 bases and 5 bases, there was a span of 17 bases. Germline-derived CDR1 and CDR2 are MNHEY and SVGAGI. CDR3 length: 15 residues. Here the CDR3 DNA reads TGTGCCAGCAGTCCCGGGACCAAGGGTGGAGATACGCAGTATTTT. Encoded protein: CASSPGTKGGDTQYF.